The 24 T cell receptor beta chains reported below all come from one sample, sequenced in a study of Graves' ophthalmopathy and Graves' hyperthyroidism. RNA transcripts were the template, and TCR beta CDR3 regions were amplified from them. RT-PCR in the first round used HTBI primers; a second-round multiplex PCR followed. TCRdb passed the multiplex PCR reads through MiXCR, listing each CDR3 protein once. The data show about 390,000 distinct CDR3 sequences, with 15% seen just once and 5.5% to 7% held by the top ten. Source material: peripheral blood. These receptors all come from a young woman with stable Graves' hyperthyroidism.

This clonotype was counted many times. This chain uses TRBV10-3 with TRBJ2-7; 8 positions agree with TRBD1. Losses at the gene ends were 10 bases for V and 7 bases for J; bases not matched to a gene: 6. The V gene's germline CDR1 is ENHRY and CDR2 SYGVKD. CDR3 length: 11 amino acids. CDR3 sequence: CATDRGGEQYF. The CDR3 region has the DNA TGTGCCACCGACAGGGGCGGGGAGCAGTACTTC.

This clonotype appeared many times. CDR3 loop: CASSPGQVGYGYTF. CDR3 coding DNA: TGTGCCAGCAGCCCTGGACAGGTGGGGTATGGCTACACCTTC. This chain connects TRBV7-9 to TRBJ1-2, with 7 nucleotides matching TRBD1. The length of the CDR3 is 14 residues. The germline CDR1 and CDR2 sequences are SEHNR and FQNEAQ (reference sequence). Unmatched junction bases numbered 8, after V lost 5 bases and J lost 5 bases.

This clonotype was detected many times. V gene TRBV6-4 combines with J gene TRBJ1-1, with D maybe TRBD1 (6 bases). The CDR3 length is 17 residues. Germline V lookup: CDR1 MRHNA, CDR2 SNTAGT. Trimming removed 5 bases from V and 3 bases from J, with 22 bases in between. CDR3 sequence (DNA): TGTGCCAGCAGTCCCGGCGGGGCGAGAAAGGGGGACACTGAAGCTTTCTTT. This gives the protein CASSPGGARKGDTEAFF.

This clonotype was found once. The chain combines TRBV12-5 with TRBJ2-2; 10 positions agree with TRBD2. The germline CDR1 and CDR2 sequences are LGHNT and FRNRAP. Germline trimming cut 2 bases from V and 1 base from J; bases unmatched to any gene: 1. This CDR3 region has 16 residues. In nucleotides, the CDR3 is TGTGCTAGTGGTTTGAGACTAGCGGGGAACACCGGGGAGCTGTTTTTT. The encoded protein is CASGLRLAGNTGELFF.

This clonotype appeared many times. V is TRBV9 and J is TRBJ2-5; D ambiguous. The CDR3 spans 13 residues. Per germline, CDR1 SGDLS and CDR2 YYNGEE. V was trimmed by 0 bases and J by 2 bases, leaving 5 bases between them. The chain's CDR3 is CASSVDIQETQYF. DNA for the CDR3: TGTGCCAGCAGCGTAGACATACAAGAGACCCAGTACTTC.

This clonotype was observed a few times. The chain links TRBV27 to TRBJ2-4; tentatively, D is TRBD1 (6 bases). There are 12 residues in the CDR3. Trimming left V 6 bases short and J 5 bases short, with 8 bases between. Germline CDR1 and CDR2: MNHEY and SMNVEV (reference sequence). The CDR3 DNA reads TGTGCCAGCAGGGGGGCGGAAAACATTCAGTACTTC. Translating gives CASRGAENIQYF.

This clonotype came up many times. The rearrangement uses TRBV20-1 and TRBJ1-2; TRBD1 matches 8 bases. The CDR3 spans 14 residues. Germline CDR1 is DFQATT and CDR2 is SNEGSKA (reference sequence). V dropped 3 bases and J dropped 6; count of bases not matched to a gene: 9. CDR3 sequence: CSAREGQGVDGYTF. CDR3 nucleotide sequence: TGCAGTGCTAGGGAAGGACAGGGTGTAGATGGCTACACCTTC.

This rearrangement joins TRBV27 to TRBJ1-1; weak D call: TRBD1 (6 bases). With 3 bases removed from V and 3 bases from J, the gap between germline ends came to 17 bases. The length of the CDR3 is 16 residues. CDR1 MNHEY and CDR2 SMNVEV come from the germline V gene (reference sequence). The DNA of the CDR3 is TGTGCCAGCAGTTTGGGACACGAAAGGATGGACACTGAAGCTTTCTTT. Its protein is CASSLGHERMDTEAFF.

CDR3 region: CASSQDGDRGQRDTGELFF. The CDR3 DNA reads TGTGCCAGCAGCCAAGATGGGGACAGGGGGCAGAGGGACACCGGGGAGCTGTTTTTT. This chain joins TRBV3-1 and TRBJ2-2; TRBD1 matches at 12 bases. Per the germline V gene, CDR1 is LGHDT and CDR2 is YNNKEL (reference sequence). The V segment lost 0 bases and the J segment 3 bases; nucleotides outside the gene matches: 8. The CDR3 totals 19 residues.

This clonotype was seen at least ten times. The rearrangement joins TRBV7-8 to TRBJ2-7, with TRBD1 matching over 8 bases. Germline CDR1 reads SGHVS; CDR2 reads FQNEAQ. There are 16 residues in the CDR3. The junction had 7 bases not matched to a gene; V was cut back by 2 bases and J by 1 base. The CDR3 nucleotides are TGTGCCAGCAGCTTATGGGGACAGGTTAATTCCTACGAGCAGTACTTC. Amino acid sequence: CASSLWGQVNSYEQYF.

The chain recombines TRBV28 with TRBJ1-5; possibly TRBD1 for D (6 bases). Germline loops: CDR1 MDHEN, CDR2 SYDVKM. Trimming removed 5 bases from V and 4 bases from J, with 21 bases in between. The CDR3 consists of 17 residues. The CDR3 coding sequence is TGTGCCAGCAGTGGGGTTTGGGGGGCTAAACTTAATCAGCCCCAGCATTTT. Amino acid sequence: CASSGVWGAKLNQPQHF.

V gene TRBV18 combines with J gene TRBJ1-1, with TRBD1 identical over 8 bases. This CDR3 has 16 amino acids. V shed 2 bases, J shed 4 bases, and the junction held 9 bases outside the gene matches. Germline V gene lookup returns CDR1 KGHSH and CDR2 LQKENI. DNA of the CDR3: TGTGCCAGCTCACCAACTTCTCAGGGGGCGTTCACTGAAGCTTTCTTT. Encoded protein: CASSPTSQGAFTEAFF.

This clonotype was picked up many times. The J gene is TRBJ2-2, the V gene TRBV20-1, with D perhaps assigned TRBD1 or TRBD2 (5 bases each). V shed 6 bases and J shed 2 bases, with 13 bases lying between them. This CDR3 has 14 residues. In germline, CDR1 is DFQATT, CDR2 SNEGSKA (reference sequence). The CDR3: CSATGDGNTGELFF. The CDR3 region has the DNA TGCAGTGCCACTGGGGACGGAAACACCGGGGAGCTGTTTTTT.

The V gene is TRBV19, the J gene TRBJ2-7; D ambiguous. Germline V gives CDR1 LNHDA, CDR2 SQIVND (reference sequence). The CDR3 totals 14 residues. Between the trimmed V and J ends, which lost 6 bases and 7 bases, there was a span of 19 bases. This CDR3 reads CASSDRVLSQEQYF. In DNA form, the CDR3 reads TGTGCCAGTAGCGACCGGGTCCTATCTCAAGAGCAGTACTTC.

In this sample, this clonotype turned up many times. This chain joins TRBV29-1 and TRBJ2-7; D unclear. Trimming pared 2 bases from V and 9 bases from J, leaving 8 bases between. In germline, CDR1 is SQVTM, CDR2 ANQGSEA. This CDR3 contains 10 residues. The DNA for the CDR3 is TGCAGCGTTGAACATAAGGGGCAGTACTTC. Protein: CSVEHKGQYF.

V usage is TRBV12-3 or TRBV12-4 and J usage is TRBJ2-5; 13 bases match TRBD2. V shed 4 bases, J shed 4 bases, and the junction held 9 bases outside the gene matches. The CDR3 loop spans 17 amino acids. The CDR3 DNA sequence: TGTGCCAGCAGTTGGACTAGCGGGAGATCGGTGCGAGAGACCCAGTACTTC. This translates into CASSWTSGRSVRETQYF.

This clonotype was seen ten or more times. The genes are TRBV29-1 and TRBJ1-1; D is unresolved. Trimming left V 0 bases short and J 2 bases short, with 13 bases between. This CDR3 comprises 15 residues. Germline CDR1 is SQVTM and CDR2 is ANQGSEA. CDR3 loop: CSVEDWPGINTEAFF. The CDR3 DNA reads TGCAGCGTTGAAGATTGGCCGGGGATAAACACTGAAGCTTTCTTT.

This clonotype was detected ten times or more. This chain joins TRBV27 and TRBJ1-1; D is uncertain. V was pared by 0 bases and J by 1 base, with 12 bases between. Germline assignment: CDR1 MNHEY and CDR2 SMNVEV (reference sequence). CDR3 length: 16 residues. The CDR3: CASSLSLSRSNTEAFF. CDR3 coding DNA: TGTGCCAGCAGTTTATCTCTTAGTCGATCGAACACTGAAGCTTTCTTT.

CDR3 DNA sequence: TGTGCCAGCAGTTCAGGGGGCGTCGGCTATGGCTACACCTTC. Residues: CASSSGGVGYGYTF. The chain employs TRBV12-3 or TRBV12-4 and TRBJ1-2; 8 positions agree with TRBD1. J lost 4 bases, V lost 4 bases, and 5 bases had no gene match. The CDR3 consists of 14 residues.

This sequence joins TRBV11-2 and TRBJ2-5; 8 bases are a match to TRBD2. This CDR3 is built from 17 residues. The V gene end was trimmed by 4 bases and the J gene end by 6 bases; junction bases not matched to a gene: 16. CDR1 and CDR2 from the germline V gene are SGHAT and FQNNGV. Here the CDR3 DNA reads TGTGCCAGCAGCTCGGAGGCGGGGGGCAAGGAGGTGAAGACCCAGTACTTC. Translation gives CASSSEAGGKEVKTQYF.

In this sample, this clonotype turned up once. DNA of the CDR3: TGTGCCAGCAGCTTGGCAGGGAAGGCCTATGGCTACACCTTC. This codes for CASSLAGKAYGYTF. V is TRBV5-5 and J is TRBJ1-2; D possibly corresponds to TRBD1 (5 bases). This CDR3 is 14 amino acids long. V was trimmed by 0 bases and J by 4 bases, leaving 10 bases between them. The V gene's germline CDR1 is SGHKS and CDR2 YYEKEE (reference sequence).

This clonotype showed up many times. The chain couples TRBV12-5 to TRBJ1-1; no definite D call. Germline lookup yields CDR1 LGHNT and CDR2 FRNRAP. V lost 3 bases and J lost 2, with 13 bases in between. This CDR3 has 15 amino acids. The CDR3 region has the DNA TGTGCTAGTGGTTTCTCCTTGGGAGGTAACACTGAAGCTTTCTTT. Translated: CASGFSLGGNTEAFF.

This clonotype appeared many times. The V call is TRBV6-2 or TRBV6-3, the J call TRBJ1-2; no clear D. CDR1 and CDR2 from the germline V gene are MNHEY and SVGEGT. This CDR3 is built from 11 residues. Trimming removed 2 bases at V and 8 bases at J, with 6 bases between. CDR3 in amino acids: CASSYGPGYTF. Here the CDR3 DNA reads TGTGCCAGCAGTTACGGACCGGGCTACACCTTC.

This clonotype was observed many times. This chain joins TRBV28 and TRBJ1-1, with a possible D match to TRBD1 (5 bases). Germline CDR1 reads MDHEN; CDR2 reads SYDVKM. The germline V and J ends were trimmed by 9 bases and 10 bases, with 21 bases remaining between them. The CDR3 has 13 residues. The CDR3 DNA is TGTGCCAGTCGGGGCGATCTACGGCTTGGAGCTTTCTTT. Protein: CASRGDLRLGAFF.